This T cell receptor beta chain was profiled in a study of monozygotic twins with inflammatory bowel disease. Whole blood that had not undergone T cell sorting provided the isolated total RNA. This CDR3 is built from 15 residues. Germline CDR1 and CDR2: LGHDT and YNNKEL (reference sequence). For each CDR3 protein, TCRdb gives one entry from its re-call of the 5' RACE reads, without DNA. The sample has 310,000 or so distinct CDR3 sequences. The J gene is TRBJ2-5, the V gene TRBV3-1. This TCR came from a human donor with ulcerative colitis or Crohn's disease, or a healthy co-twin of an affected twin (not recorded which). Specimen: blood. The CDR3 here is CASSQPRWYQETQYF.